The clone carrying this T cell receptor beta chain occurred many times. Its matching antigen is unknown. The record originates from a study of spatial heterogeneity in lung cancer. Across the whole study: Consistent detection of more beta-chain than alpha-chain sequences was observed. Study observations and caveats: Higher tumor mutation counts went along with higher counts of expanded intratumoral alpha and beta TCRs.

TCRdb reprocessed the 5' RACE reads via MiXCR and lists one record per CDR3 protein. The table has 7,000 to 10,000 distinct CDR3 sequences, approximately 9% seen once; the top ten hold approximately 9%. Stated time point: sample taken at primary tumor resection. Whole RNA, isolated from tumor, nontumor lung or frozen PBMC, was sequenced without prior sorting. The CDR3 extends over 15 amino acids. CDR1 and CDR2 from the germline V gene are GTSNPN and SVGIG (reference sequence). V dropped 0 bases and J dropped 8 bases, with 19 bases sitting between them. The V call is TRBV30, the J call TRBJ1-2; tentatively, D is TRBD1 (6 bases). The specimen was lung tumor tissue, collected at surgery. The source of this sequence is a male donor with early-stage non-small cell lung cancer. DNA of the CDR3: TGTGCCTGGAGTGTATTGGCTGTGGGGGGCAGCGGCTACACCTTC. It yields the protein CAWSVLAVGGSGYTF.